The 26 T cell receptor beta chains given below trace back to one sample, sequenced in a study of blood T cell repertoires in COVID-19. Some clones are missing from TCRdb's copy, which holds only in-frame ones; the method was immunoSEQ multiplex PCR. Of roughly 200,000 clones in the sample, around 85% are singletons; the top ten hold 15% to 20%. The sample consisted of peripheral blood. The receptors stem from a person aged 65 to 85 with COVID-19, enrolled during active disease.

This chain links TRBV7-3 with TRBJ1-2; TRBD1 might be the D (6 bases). CDR1 is SGHTA, CDR2 FQGTGA, per germline. V dropped 4 bases and J dropped 2 bases, with 20 bases sitting between them. The CDR3 runs 17 residues. The DNA of the CDR3 is TGTGCCAGCAGCTCCCACCCTACAGGGATAGAAAACTATGGCTACACCTTC. Encoded protein: CASSSHPTGIENYGYTF.

In nucleotides, the CDR3 is TGTGCCAGCAGTTTAGGGGGCGGTAGAGAAGCTTTCTTT. Translated: CASSLGGGREAFF. The rearrangement joins TRBV12-3 or TRBV12-4 to TRBJ1-1, with a weak D call TRBD1 (5 bases). The CDR3 has 13 residues. The V end lost 1 base, the J end lost 8 bases, and 11 bases lay between the germline ends.

A single count supports this clone. The chain employs TRBV28 and TRBJ2-1; 10 bases are shared with TRBD2. The CDR3 has 17 residues. V gave up 5 bases and J gave up 4 bases; unmatched junction bases: 11. CDR1 is MDHEN and CDR2 is SYDVKM in the germline V gene. The CDR3 bases are TGTGCCAGCAGTGCCTACTCTCTAGCGGGAGTTTACAATGAGCAGTTCTTC. It translates to CASSAYSLAGVYNEQFF.

This chain connects TRBV6-5 to TRBJ2-2; TRBD1 might be the D (5 bases). The germline V gene encodes CDR1 MNHEY and CDR2 SVGAGI. The CDR3 covers 15 residues. Trimming stripped 5 bases from V and 10 bases from J, with 20 bases between. CDR3 in amino acids: CASSTAGPGNVELFF. CDR3 in DNA: TGTGCCAGCAGTACCGCAGGACCAGGGAATGTGGAGCTGTTTTTT.

The chain couples TRBV9 to TRBJ1-2; 9 nucleotides agree with TRBD1. V gave up 6 bases and J gave up 8 bases; unmatched junction bases: 17. CDR1 is SGDLS and CDR2 is YYNGEE in the germline V gene. The CDR3 has 16 amino acids. The CDR3 loop is CASNKERDRAVGGYTF. The CDR3 DNA reads TGTGCCAGCAACAAAGAAAGGGACAGGGCAGTGGGAGGCTACACCTTC.

The gene calls are TRBV5-4 and TRBJ2-2; TRBD2 matches at 12 bases. Per germline, CDR1 SGHNT and CDR2 YYREEE (reference sequence). The CDR3 loop spans 16 amino acids. With V trimmed by 1 base and J by 6 bases, 4 bases remained unmatched. The CDR3: CASSLRTSGKAGELFF. Here the CDR3 DNA reads TGTGCCAGCAGCTTGAGGACTAGCGGGAAGGCCGGGGAGCTGTTTTTT.

This chain links TRBV6-5 with TRBJ2-2; 11 bases are a match to TRBD1. The V segment lost 6 bases and the J segment 7 bases; nucleotides outside the gene matches: 7. The CDR3 length is 15 residues. Germline V gives CDR1 MNHEY, CDR2 SVGAGI. CDR3 nucleotide sequence: TGTGCCAGCAGGCCCCGGGACAGGGGGATCGGGGAGCTGTTTTTT. It encodes CASRPRDRGIGELFF.

The chain links TRBV7-2 to TRBJ2-5; D unresolved. This CDR3 comprises 13 residues. From germline, CDR1 is SGHTA and CDR2 FQGNSA. V gave up 1 base and J gave up 0 bases, with 3 bases separating them. The DNA of the CDR3 is TGTGCCAGCAGCTTAGTCTACCAAGAGACCCAGTACTTC. Protein sequence: CASSLVYQETQYF.

The genes are TRBV19 and TRBJ2-1, with D uncertain. CDR1 LNHDA and CDR2 SQIVND come from the germline V gene (reference sequence). The CDR3 consists of 13 residues. Trimming took 4 bases from V and 9 from J, leaving 13 bases between them. CDR3 nucleotide sequence: TGTGCCAGTAGTACCTACCCGTCGCGTGAGCAGTTCTTC. Residues: CASSTYPSREQFF.

The V gene is TRBV5-4, the J gene TRBJ1-1; a weak D match, TRBD1 (5 bases). The germline CDR1 and CDR2 sequences are SGHNT and YYREEE (reference sequence). The CDR3 totals 12 residues. V lost 7 bases and J lost 0, with 7 bases in between. The CDR3 sequence is CASGGVNTEAFF. The CDR3 DNA follows: TGTGCCAGCGGAGGGGTGAACACTGAAGCTTTCTTT.

The V gene is TRBV7-9, the J gene TRBJ1-2; D unclear. Looked up from germline, CDR1 is SEHNR and CDR2 is FQNEAQ (reference sequence). The CDR3 totals 18 residues. The ends were cut back, 2 bases at V and 0 bases at J, with 19 bases in the middle. The CDR3 region is CASSLFGSPGGPNYGYTF. The CDR3 DNA reads as TGTGCCAGCAGCTTATTTGGATCCCCGGGAGGCCCTAACTATGGCTACACCTTC.

V and J are TRBV7-9 and TRBJ1-3, with 7 bases fitting TRBD1. Germline CDR1 is SEHNR and CDR2 is FQNEAQ (reference sequence). V shed 0 bases and J 0 bases; nucleotides not matched to a gene: 2. This CDR3 comprises 16 residues. CDR3 sequence (DNA): TGTGCCAGCAGCTTAGCGGGACAGTACTCTGGAAACACCATATATTTT. This codes for CASSLAGQYSGNTIYF.

This chain's CDR3 is CASSLATSGSSYEQYF. The CDR3 nucleotides are TGTGCCAGCAGCTTGGCGACTAGCGGGTCCTCCTACGAGCAGTACTTC. This rearrangement joins TRBV5-4 to TRBJ2-7, with 10 nucleotides matching TRBD2. Germline CDR1 SGHNT, CDR2 YYREEE (reference sequence). This CDR3 is 16 amino acids long. V gave up 0 bases and J gave up 0 bases; unmatched junction bases: 3.

This clone came up a few times. The rearrangement links TRBV19 to TRBJ2-3; 11 positions agree with TRBD2. This CDR3 comprises 15 residues. CDR1 is LNHDA, CDR2 SQIVND, per germline (reference sequence). J was trimmed by 4 bases and V by 7 bases; bases with no gene match: 7. CDR3 sequence: CASIASGRLADTQYF. As DNA, the CDR3 is TGTGCCAGTATCGCTAGCGGGAGGTTGGCAGATACGCAGTATTTT.

The chain couples TRBV11-3 to TRBJ2-1, with D possibly TRBD1 on 7 matching bases. This CDR3 has 15 amino acids. CDR1 is SGHNT and CDR2 is YENEEA in the germline V gene. Trimming shortened V by 5 bases and J by 5 bases, and 16 bases separated the two germline ends. DNA for the CDR3: TGTGCCAGCAGCCTAGGAGGGGGCGTTAACAATGAGCAGTTCTTC. Amino acid sequence: CASSLGGGVNNEQFF. The full variable domain, in which reference TRBV11-3 and TRBJ2-1 provide the parts outside the CDR3, is EAGVVQSPRYKIIEKKQPVAFWCNPISGHNTLYWYLQNLGQGPELLIRYENEEAVDDSQLPKDRFSAERLKGVDSTLKIQPAELGDSAVYLCASSLGGGVNNEQFFGPGTRLTVL.

V and J are TRBV11-2 and TRBJ2-5, with TRBD2 matching 10 bases. This CDR3 contains 16 residues. The trim removed 1 base at V and 1 base at J, leaving 3 bases unmatched. Germline V CDR1 and CDR2: SGHAT, FQNNGV. The CDR3 coding sequence is TGTGCCAGCAGCTTAGTCTCTAGCGGGAGCCAAGAGACCCAGTACTTC. Its translation: CASSLVSSGSQETQYF.

This chain links TRBV25-1 with TRBJ1-5; D possibly corresponds to TRBD1 (6 bases). The germline gives CDR1 MGHDK, CDR2 SYGVNS. This CDR3 contains 17 residues. The V end was cut by 1 base, the J end by 4 bases, with 17 bases between. The CDR3 nucleotides read TGTGCCAGCAGTGAATCCCAGAGCAGGGGAAAGAATCAGCCCCAGCATTTT. Translation: CASSESQSRGKNQPQHF.

The chain employs TRBV7-2 and TRBJ2-7; D unclear. Trimming removed 1 base at V and 0 bases at J, with 7 bases between. This CDR3 contains 14 residues. CDR1 is SGHTA and CDR2 is FQGNSA in the germline V gene. The chain's CDR3 is CASSLGPNSYEQYF. The CDR3 nucleotides are TGTGCCAGCAGCTTAGGGCCGAACTCCTACGAGCAGTACTTC.

This clone has a single count. This chain links TRBV6-5 with TRBJ2-2, with a weak D call TRBD2 (5 bases). From germline, CDR1 is MNHEY and CDR2 SVGAGI. There are 14 residues in the CDR3. V lost 6 bases and J lost 7, with 15 bases in between. The CDR3 sequence is CASRPPAGIGELFF. The CDR3 nucleotides read TGTGCCAGCAGACCCCCCGCCGGGATCGGGGAGCTGTTTTTT.

This rearrangement joins TRBV7-8 to TRBJ1-3, with D perhaps TRBD1 (5 bases). CDR3 size: 17 residues. V was pared by 5 bases and J by 3 bases, with 20 bases between. Germline CDR1 is SGHVS and CDR2 is FQNEAQ. The CDR3 spells CASSPLPQGFGGNTIYF. CDR3 in DNA: TGTGCCAGCAGCCCGCTTCCCCAGGGTTTCGGTGGAAACACCATATATTTT.

Only one count was recorded for this clone. A junction boundary mismatches the germline segment, possibly from a read error. The gene calls are TRBV7-2 and TRBJ2-3; D might be TRBD1 (5 bases). From germline, CDR1 is SGHTA and CDR2 FQGNSA. CDR3 length equals 14 residues. The DNA for the CDR3 is TGTGCCAGCAGCTTAGATTCGAGCACAGGTACGCAGTATTTT. As protein: CASSLDSSTGTQYF.

This CDR3 reads CASSGRGRDRDFLLFYEQYF. CDR3 in DNA: TGTGCCAGCAGCGGCCGAGGGAGGGACAGGGACTTCCTTCTGTTCTACGAGCAGTACTTC. V is TRBV28 and J is TRBJ2-7; TRBD1 matches 9 bases. CDR3 length: 20 amino acids. V was clipped by 6 bases and J by 3 bases; unmatched bases: 24. Germline V lookup: CDR1 MDHEN, CDR2 SYDVKM.

This sequence joins TRBV2 and TRBJ1-2; no firm D call. The germline V and J ends were trimmed by 4 bases and 5 bases, with 11 bases remaining between them. Germline V gives CDR1 SNHLY, CDR2 FYNNEI. This CDR3 region has 13 residues. CDR3 DNA sequence: TGTGCCAGCAGTGTTGATTCACTTTATGGCTACACCTTC. This codes for CASSVDSLYGYTF.

The gene calls are TRBV19 and TRBJ1-1, with TRBD1 identical over 10 bases. There are 15 residues in the CDR3. Germline V gene lookup returns CDR1 LNHDA and CDR2 SQIVND (reference sequence). Germline trimming cut 5 bases from V and 7 bases from J; bases unmatched to any gene: 10. As DNA, the CDR3 is TGTGCCAGTAGTCCTCGGGACAGGGGATATGGTGAAGCTTTCTTT. Its translation is CASSPRDRGYGEAFF.

The chain is built from TRBV25-1 and TRBJ1-2; TRBD1 matches 7 bases. CDR1 and CDR2 from the germline V gene are MGHDK and SYGVNS. This CDR3 contains 16 residues. V lost 1 base and J lost 4; bases outside the gene matches: 9. CDR3 protein: CASSEFGDRVFYGYTF. CDR3 nucleotides: TGTGCCAGCAGTGAATTCGGAGACAGGGTGTTCTATGGCTACACCTTC.

V and J are TRBV6-5 and TRBJ1-5, with D tentatively TRBD1 (5 bases). Germline V gives CDR1 MNHEY, CDR2 SVGAGI. The V and J ends lost 4 bases and 9 bases respectively, with 19 bases between them. The CDR3 length is 15 residues. CDR3 sequence (DNA): TGTGCCAGCAGTTCCTATGACAGTGGCAAGGGGCCCCAGCATTTT. Translated: CASSSYDSGKGPQHF.